Sequencing of this T cell receptor (beta chain) was carried out in a study of T cell responses to AZD1222 COVID-19 vaccine. The data were produced by immunoSEQ multiplex PCR, yet TCRdb's version contains in-frame clones alone and is incomplete. The profile shows 130,000 to 150,000 clones, approximately 94% of them singletons. CDR1 is SGHTA, CDR2 FQGNSA, per germline. The CDR3 is 17 amino acids. V was shortened by 5 bases and J by 1 base, with 20 bases between the two germline ends. The clonotype was recovered from an adult in good health. The V call is TRBV7-2, the J call TRBJ2-5, with a weak D call TRBD2 (7 bases). This sample comprised peripheral blood, obtained on day 0 of AZD1222 vaccination. CDR3 nucleotide sequence: TGTGCCAGCAGCGTAGGACTAGGTGCGGGGGCCCAAGAGACCCAGTACTTC. Translation gives CASSVGLGAGAQETQYF. Based on the CDR3 plus reference TRBV7-2 and TRBJ2-5, the full variable domain is GAGVSQSPSNKVTEKGKDVELRCDPISGHTALYWYRQSLGQGLEFLIYFQGNSAPDKSGLPSDRFSAERTGGSVSTLTIQRTQQEDSAVYLCASSVGLGAGAQETQYFGPGTRLLVL.